What follows are 8 T cell receptor beta chains derived from one specimen sequenced in a study of blood T cell repertoires in COVID-19. The table came from immunoSEQ multiplex PCR; TCRdb's copy has only in-frame clones and leaves some out. Here the sample spans more than 80,000 clones, over 70% being singletons. Specimen: peripheral blood. Receptor source: a woman of 80 years or more with active or convalescent COVID-19.

This clone turned up a few times. This rearrangement joins TRBV27 to TRBJ2-5; D may be TRBD1 (7 bases). Germline V CDR1 and CDR2: MNHEY, SMNVEV (reference sequence). V lost 5 bases and J 4 bases, leaving 17 bases between the germline ends. This CDR3 contains 15 residues. CDR3 coding DNA: TGTGCCAGCAGTGCCCGACAGGGAGGCCGAGAGACCCAGTACTTC. Translated, it gives CASSARQGGRETQYF.

The chain uses TRBV28 and TRBJ1-2; D ambiguous. V was shortened by 6 bases and J by 8 bases, with 19 bases between the two germline ends. Germline loops: CDR1 MDHEN, CDR2 SYDVKM. The CDR3 consists of 14 residues. The CDR3 loop is CASRPTGDSGGYTF. The DNA of the CDR3 is TGTGCCAGCAGACCAACCGGGGATTCGGGCGGCTACACCTTC.

The chain uses TRBV27 and TRBJ2-5; TRBD1 aligns across 7 bases. Trimming cost V 8 bases and J 5 bases; bases outside gene matches: 5. The CDR3 contains 12 residues. Germline V gene lookup returns CDR1 MNHEY and CDR2 SMNVEV (reference sequence). CDR3 in DNA: TGTGCCAGCGGGACAGCCCCGGAGACCCAGTACTTC. It is translated as CASGTAPETQYF.

V is TRBV5-1 and J is TRBJ2-3; D gene uncertain. The V gene lost 2 bases and the J gene lost 5 bases, with 12 bases spanning the gap. The length of the CDR3 is 14 residues. CDR1 is SGHRS, CDR2 YFSETQ, per germline. The CDR3 reads CASSFRDSRDTQYF. The CDR3 region has the DNA TGCGCCAGCAGCTTTCGAGATTCAAGAGATACGCAGTATTTT.

The rearrangement joins TRBV19 to TRBJ1-4, with a weak D call TRBD1 (6 bases). There are 15 residues in the CDR3. CDR1 and CDR2 (germline): LNHDA, SQIVND (reference sequence). V lost 2 bases and J 3 bases, leaving 10 bases between the germline ends. The CDR3: CASSIRPGANEKLFF. In DNA form, the CDR3 reads TGTGCCAGTAGTATAAGACCAGGGGCTAATGAAAAACTGTTTTTT.

The rearrangement uses TRBV7-2 and TRBJ1-2; D may be TRBD1 (6 bases). With 1 base removed from V and 0 bases from J, the gap between germline ends came to 12 bases. Per germline, CDR1 SGHTA and CDR2 FQGNSA. The length of the CDR3 is 16 residues. The CDR3 region has the DNA TGTGCCAGCAGCTTAGGGTATGGGACAACTAACTATGGCTACACCTTC. Its translation: CASSLGYGTTNYGYTF.

V gene TRBV6-6 combines with J gene TRBJ2-5; the match to TRBD2 covers 9 bases. After removal of 2 bases from V and 5 bases from J, the junction contained 6 bases not matched to a gene. In germline, CDR1 is MNHNY, CDR2 SVGAGI (reference sequence). This CDR3 has 15 residues. The CDR3 is CASSYPGGGAETQYF. The CDR3 DNA is TGTGCCAGCAGTTACCCCGGCGGGGGGGCTGAGACCCAGTACTTC.

This clone occurred once. The rearrangement uses TRBV6-2 or TRBV6-3 and TRBJ1-2; no firm D call. The germline V gene encodes CDR1 MNHEY and CDR2 SVGEGT. V was pared by 0 bases and J by 4 bases, with 9 bases between. The CDR3 sequence is 14 residues long. This CDR3 is CASSYSVSSYGYTF. In nucleotides, the CDR3 is TGTGCCAGCAGTTACTCGGTGTCTAGCTATGGCTACACCTTC.